A single sample is the source of the 23 T cell receptor beta chains below, sequenced in a study of early T cells in non-severe SARS-CoV-2 infection. TCRdb recomputed calls from the 5' RACE reads with MiXCR, one row per CDR3 protein. The sample consists of about 80,000 distinct CDR3 sequences, about 14% of them appearing once. What was sequenced was whole blood. Receptors were obtained from an adult who was a healthcare worker with PCR-confirmed SARS-CoV-2 infection or an uninfected control (not recorded which).

This chain joins TRBV7-6 and TRBJ2-5; D uncertain. The length of the CDR3 is 13 residues. CDR1 is SGHVS, CDR2 FNYEAQ, per germline. The ends were cut back, 5 bases at V and 1 base at J, with 8 bases in the middle. CDR3 nucleotide sequence: TGTGCCAGCAGCCAAGACCCCCAAGAGACCCAGTACTTC. Translation: CASSQDPQETQYF.

This clonotype came up a few times. V usage is TRBV29-1 and J usage is TRBJ2-2; TRBD2 matches 10 bases. The CDR3 covers 16 residues. Germline CDR1 is SQVTM and CDR2 is ANQGSEA. V dropped 0 bases and J dropped 2; count of bases not matched to a gene: 3. The CDR3 DNA is TGCAGCGTTGAAGATAGCGGGGGGCAAAACACCGGGGAGCTGTTTTTT. It yields the protein CSVEDSGGQNTGELFF.

This clonotype appeared many times. This chain uses TRBV20-1 with TRBJ2-1, with D possibly being TRBD2 (7 bases). Germline CDR1 and CDR2: DFQATT and SNEGSKA (reference sequence). V was clipped by 0 bases and J by 0 bases, with 18 bases between them. The CDR3 consists of 18 residues. CDR3 sequence (DNA): TGCAGTGCTAGAGATTGGAGGGGGGGCCCAAACTCCTACAATGAGCAGTTCTTC. This translates into CSARDWRGGPNSYNEQFF.

The V gene is TRBV12-3 or TRBV12-4, the J gene TRBJ2-3; 7 nucleotides align to TRBD1. The CDR3 runs 15 residues. The junction had 5 bases not matched to a gene; V was cut back by 3 bases and J by 2 bases. The CDR3 coding sequence is TGTGCCAGCAGTTTTACGGGACAGAACACAGATACGCAGTATTTT. The encoded protein is CASSFTGQNTDTQYF.

This clonotype was seen more than once but under ten times. This rearrangement joins TRBV28 to TRBJ2-4; D remains ambiguous. This CDR3 is 11 amino acids long. Trimming pared 8 bases from V and 9 bases from J, leaving 11 bases between. Germline CDR1 and CDR2: MDHEN and SYDVKM. CDR3 DNA: TGTGCCAGCGGACCCCAAACCATTCAGTACTTC. Translating gives CASGPQTIQYF.

The CDR3 is CASSTGLAGGQETQYF. Written as DNA, the CDR3 is TGTGCCAGCAGTACCGGACTAGCGGGGGGCCAAGAGACCCAGTACTTC. The chain has TRBV28 and TRBJ2-5; 14 nucleotides align to TRBD2. Per germline, CDR1 MDHEN and CDR2 SYDVKM. After removal of 5 bases from V and 1 base from J, the junction contained 3 bases not matched to a gene. The length of the CDR3 is 16 residues.

This chain links TRBV25-1 with TRBJ2-5; 7 bases match TRBD2. The ends lost 1 base at V and 1 base at J; junction bases unmatched: 9. The CDR3 loop spans 17 amino acids. The V gene's germline CDR1 is MGHDK and CDR2 SYGVNS. The CDR3 loop reads CASSEFREGTGQETQYF. CDR3 sequence (DNA): TGTGCCAGCAGTGAATTCAGGGAGGGGACGGGCCAAGAGACCCAGTACTTC.

CDR3 in DNA: TGTGCCAGCAGTACGACAGGTCTGAACACTGAAGCTTTCTTT. It yields the protein CASSTTGLNTEAFF. This chain connects TRBV6-5 to TRBJ1-1; tentatively, D is TRBD1 (6 bases). The CDR3 is 14 residues long. Germline assignment: CDR1 MNHEY and CDR2 SVGAGI. Deletions cut 5 bases from V and 0 bases from J, with 10 bases between.

The chain employs TRBV20-1 and TRBJ2-2, with D unresolved. With 6 bases removed from V and 6 bases from J, the gap between germline ends came to 11 bases. This CDR3 spans 12 amino acids. Germline V gene sequence: CDR1 DFQATT, CDR2 SNEGSKA (reference sequence). The CDR3 nucleotides are TGCAGTGCGAGGACCTATGCCGGGGAGCTGTTTTTT. Translation: CSARTYAGELFF.

The chain recombines TRBV7-9 with TRBJ1-2, with D possibly matching TRBD1 (6 bases). Germline loops: CDR1 SEHNR, CDR2 FQNEAQ (reference sequence). V was pared by 7 bases and J by 4 bases, with 28 bases between. The CDR3 covers 18 residues. CDR3 in amino acids: CASTQLSNSGTRTYGYTF. CDR3 in DNA: TGTGCCAGCACCCAACTCTCGAATTCCGGGACAAGGACCTATGGCTACACCTTC.

The chain joins TRBV12-3 or TRBV12-4 to TRBJ2-7; D unclear. The CDR3 runs to 12 residues. The V end lost 2 bases, the J end lost 4 bases, and 6 bases lay between the germline ends. This chain's CDR3 is CASSLNKYEQYF. The CDR3 DNA is TGTGCCAGCAGTTTAAATAAATACGAGCAGTACTTC.

This clonotype occurred many times. The chain carries TRBV20-1 and TRBJ1-1; possibly TRBD1 for D (6 bases). Germline lookup yields CDR1 DFQATT and CDR2 SNEGSKA (reference sequence). This CDR3 has 17 residues. Trimming pared 1 base from V and 4 bases from J, leaving 22 bases between. For the CDR3, the DNA is TGCAGTGCTAGAGGGCATCACAGGGCCAAGAGTTTCACTGAAGCTTTCTTT. It encodes CSARGHHRAKSFTEAFF.

Ten or more counts support this clonotype. The chain couples TRBV6-4 to TRBJ2-3, with 8 bases identical to TRBD1. CDR1 and CDR2 from the germline V gene are MRHNA and SNTAGT. V shed 0 bases and J 4 bases; nucleotides not matched to a gene: 3. The length of the CDR3 is 15 residues. CDR3 residues: CASSDSMTGADTQYF. As DNA, the CDR3 is TGTGCCAGCAGTGACTCGATGACAGGGGCAGATACGCAGTATTTT.

The chain is built from TRBV1 and TRBJ1-5; the table's D call, TRBD1, was not checked against the DNA. TRBV1 represents a pseudogene. The CDR3 has 19 residues. CDR3 bases: TGCACCAGCAGCCAAGCTAGGGACAGGGGGCAGGGGAGCAATCAGCCCCAGCATTTT. The encoded protein is CTSSQARDRGQGSNQPQHF.

The CDR3 DNA is TGTGCCAGCAGCTCACCTCCGGACAGTTTCTCCTACGAGCAGTACTTC. Its translation: CASSSPPDSFSYEQYF. The rearrangement joins TRBV5-6 to TRBJ2-7, with D perhaps TRBD1 (6 bases). V lost 3 bases to trimming and J lost 0 bases, with 16 bases between them. There are 16 residues in the CDR3. CDR1 SGHDT and CDR2 YYEEEE come from the germline V gene.

This clonotype was found many times. The CDR3 DNA is TGTGCCAGCAGTTCATCGTGGCAGGGCCGAGGGGAGACCCAGTACTTC. This gives the protein CASSSSWQGRGETQYF. V usage is TRBV28 and J usage is TRBJ2-5, with D perhaps being TRBD1 or TRBD2 (5 bases each). The CDR3 extends over 16 amino acids. Germline V gives CDR1 MDHEN, CDR2 SYDVKM. The ends were cut back, 4 bases at V and 5 bases at J, with 20 bases in the middle.

CDR3 DNA sequence: TGTGCCAGCAGATGGGACAGAGCTCCTACCTACGAGCAGTACTTC. Its translation: CASRWDRAPTYEQYF. This chain joins TRBV11-1 and TRBJ2-7; TRBD1 aligns across 7 bases. Germline V CDR1 and CDR2: SGHAT, FQDESV (reference sequence). The ends lost 6 bases at V and 2 bases at J; junction bases unmatched: 10. CDR3 length: 15 residues.

The V and J genes are TRBV11-2 and TRBJ1-1; 7 bases are a match to TRBD1. CDR1 and CDR2 (germline): SGHAT, FQNNGV. The junction had 15 bases not matched to a gene; V was cut back by 6 bases and J by 5 bases. The CDR3 consists of 16 residues. In DNA form, the CDR3 reads TGTGCCAGCAGACCCAGGGACAGCTCGGAGTGGACTGAAGCTTTCTTT. This gives the protein CASRPRDSSEWTEAFF.

The chain carries TRBV9 and TRBJ1-3; the D gene is possibly TRBD1 (6 bases). V shed 2 bases and J shed 8 bases, with 14 bases lying between them. This CDR3 comprises 14 residues. CDR1 and CDR2 from the germline V gene are SGDLS and YYNGEE. CDR3 DNA: TGTGCCAGCAGCGTTGAACAGGGAGAGGACACCATATATTTT. Amino acids: CASSVEQGEDTIYF. The full variable domain, with the rest looked up from reference TRBV9 and TRBJ1-3, is DSGVTQTPKHLITATGQRVTLRCSPRSGDLSVYWYQQSLDQGLQFLIQYYNGEERAKGNILERFSAQQFPDLHSELNLSSLELGDSALYFCASSVEQGEDTIYFGEGSWLTVV.

This clonotype has a handful of counts. The chain has TRBV18 and TRBJ2-5; 8 nucleotides agree with TRBD1. The CDR3 length is 16 residues. Germline V gene sequence: CDR1 KGHSH, CDR2 LQKENI. V lost 1 base to trimming and J lost 2 bases; unmatched junction nucleotides: 6. In nucleotides, the CDR3 is TGTGCCAGCTCACCACGAACAGGGGGAGGACAAGAGACCCAGTACTTC. As protein: CASSPRTGGGQETQYF.

This clonotype came up a few times. The chain carries TRBV5-1 and TRBJ2-1; TRBD1 agrees at 9 bases. The germline V gene encodes CDR1 SGHRS and CDR2 YFSETQ. The V segment lost 2 bases and the J segment 5 bases; nucleotides outside the gene matches: 8. This CDR3 is built from 16 residues. In DNA form, the CDR3 reads TGCGCCAGCAGCTTACTAACAGGGGGCGCGCACAATGAGCAGTTCTTC. It is translated as CASSLLTGGAHNEQFF. The full variable domain, with the rest looked up from reference TRBV5-1 and TRBJ2-1, is KAGVTQTPRYLIKTRGQQVTLSCSPISGHRSVSWYQQTPGQGLQFLFEYFSETQRNKGNFPGRFSGRQFSNSRSEMNVSTLELGDSALYLCASSLLTGGAHNEQFFGPGTRLTVL.

The gene calls are TRBV9 and TRBJ2-7, with D perhaps matching TRBD1 (6 bases). CDR3 size: 14 residues. The V end lost 6 bases, the J end lost 4 bases, and 17 bases lay between the germline ends. CDR1 is SGDLS, CDR2 YYNGEE, per germline. In nucleotides, the CDR3 is TGTGCCAGCACCTCGAACCAACAGGGATACGAGCAGTACTTC. Amino acids: CASTSNQQGYEQYF.

Here the CDR3 DNA reads TGTGCCAGCAGTTTAGCGGGACAGGTTTCTTCTAACTATGGCTACACCTTC. This sequence encodes CASSLAGQVSSNYGYTF. The chain couples TRBV12-3 or TRBV12-4 to TRBJ1-2, with 8 bases identical to TRBD1. The CDR3 spans 17 residues. V shed 0 bases, J shed 0 bases, and the junction held 6 bases outside the gene matches.